The 8 T cell receptor beta chains listed next were all sequenced from one sample in a study of cytomegalovirus exposure and HLA in healthy donors. The PCR ran on 60 Vbeta and 13 Jbeta primers. Libraries were prepared by immunoSEQ multiplex PCR; TCRdb keeps only in-frame clonotypes and omits some of them. Of some 130,000 clones in the sample, 75% to 80% were seen once. The sample consisted of PBMCs. Every receptor here comes from a male donor in good health and CMV-seronegative.

V usage is TRBV7-9 and J usage is TRBJ2-7; 9 positions agree with TRBD1. The germline CDR1 and CDR2 sequences are SEHNR and FQNEAQ (reference sequence). V gave up 6 bases and J gave up 2 bases; unmatched junction bases: 8. The CDR3 is made up of 15 amino acids. CDR3 in amino acids: CASSDTGTGTYEQYF. CDR3 DNA: TGTGCCAGCAGTGACACCGGGACAGGGACCTACGAGCAGTACTTC.

This rearrangement joins TRBV30 to TRBJ1-2; TRBD1 matches at 9 bases. The V gene end was trimmed by 4 bases and the J gene end by 8 bases; junction bases not matched to a gene: 11. Germline CDR1 is GTSNPN and CDR2 is SVGIG (reference sequence). CDR3 length: 14 residues. CDR3 residues: CAWTYTGGAEGYTF. CDR3 DNA: TGTGCCTGGACTTACACAGGGGGCGCGGAGGGCTACACCTTC.

The J gene is TRBJ2-5, the V gene TRBV5-1; the D gene is possibly TRBD2 (6 bases). The CDR3 totals 14 residues. V was clipped by 4 bases and J by 2 bases, with 12 bases between them. Looked up from germline, CDR1 is SGHRS and CDR2 is YFSETQ. DNA of the CDR3: TGCGCCAGCAGCCCCCGGGACTTTCAAGAGACCCAGTACTTC. The encoded protein is CASSPRDFQETQYF.

J is TRBJ2-7 and V is TRBV5-3; 11 bases are shared with TRBD2. TRBV5-3 is designated an ORF whose function remains uncertain. V gave up 4 bases and J gave up 1 base; unmatched junction bases: 13. The CDR3 spans 18 residues. In DNA form, the CDR3 reads TGTGCCAGAAGCGGCTGGGAGCCTAGCGGGGGGCCTTCCTACGAGCAGTACTTC. Its protein is CARSGWEPSGGPSYEQYF.

The CDR3 DNA sequence: TGTGCCAGCACCTTTACAGTAACTTCACCCCTCCACTTT. This codes for CASTFTVTSPLHF. The gene calls are TRBV11-2 and TRBJ1-6; the D is unclear. The CDR3 extends over 13 amino acids. The ends were cut back, 7 bases at V and 9 bases at J, with 13 bases in the middle. Germline values: CDR1 SGHAT, CDR2 FQNNGV. The full variable domain, rest sourced from reference TRBV11-2 and TRBJ1-6, is EAGVAQSPRYKIIEKRQSVAFWCNPISGHATLYWYQQILGQGPKLLIQFQNNGVVDDSQLPKDRFSAERLKGVDSTLKIQPAKLEDSAVYLCASTFTVTSPLHFGNGTRLTVT.

V is TRBV6-1 and J is TRBJ2-2; the D is unclear. This CDR3 is built from 15 residues. In germline, CDR1 is MNHNS, CDR2 SASEGT. Trimming took 6 bases from V and 0 from J, leaving 11 bases between them. CDR3 amino acids: CASRVTTANTGELFF. CDR3 in DNA: TGTGCCAGCAGGGTGACAACAGCGAACACCGGGGAGCTGTTTTTT.

This clone was observed a single time. The chain employs TRBV7-6 and TRBJ2-7, with TRBD1 as a possible D gene (6 bases). This CDR3 is 15 amino acids long. CDR1 and CDR2 from the germline V gene are SGHVS and FNYEAQ. V was cut by 5 bases and J by 0 bases, with 14 bases left in between. Here the CDR3 reads CASSPRTDSSYEQYF. CDR3 nucleotides: TGTGCCAGCAGCCCCCGAACGGACAGCTCCTACGAGCAGTACTTC.

V usage is TRBV5-1 and J usage is TRBJ2-3, with 14 bases matching TRBD2. This CDR3 region has 17 residues. Germline V gives CDR1 SGHRS, CDR2 YFSETQ. The junction had 3 bases not matched to a gene; V was cut back by 0 bases and J by 3 bases. The CDR3 DNA follows: TGCGCCAGCAGCTTGGCGACTAGCGGGGGGGCAACAGATACGCAGTATTTT. Translation: CASSLATSGGATDTQYF.